The rows below give T cell receptor beta chains drawn from one sample of a study of OX40 agonist ivuxolimab in advanced cancers. The data were produced by immunoSEQ multiplex PCR, yet TCRdb's version contains in-frame clones alone and is incomplete. The sample holds tens of thousands of clones, approximately 85% seen once. Source: CD4+ or CD8+ T cells sorted from blood, taken in a trial of the OX40 agonist ivuxolimab. Receptor source: an adult with an advanced solid tumor such as melanoma, head and neck, liver or kidney cancer. The CDR3 runs from the conserved cysteine through the conserved F or W. Fields, in order: D gene, V gene, J gene, clone size, CDR3 protein, CDR3 DNA. D genes are given only for firm matches. Rows give clone size only sometimes, using once, few, many, or a class for an expanded clone.

d_call: -
v_call: TRBV11-2
j_call: TRBJ2-7
clone_size: -
cdr3_aa: CASSLNGGRSYEQYF
cdr3_nt: TGTGCCAGCAGCTTAAACGGGGGTCGTTCCTACGAGCAGTACTTC

d_call: -
v_call: TRBV5-6
j_call: TRBJ2-3
clone_size: once
cdr3_aa: CASSLTGTQYF
cdr3_nt: TGTGCCAGCAGCTTGACAGGAACGCAGTATTTT

d_call: TRBD2
v_call: TRBV10-2
j_call: TRBJ2-7
clone_size: -
cdr3_aa: CASSESGVSYEQYF
cdr3_nt: TGCGCCAGCAGTGAGAGCGGGGTCTCCTACGAGCAGTACTTC

d_call: -
v_call: TRBV7-9
j_call: TRBJ2-1
clone_size: -
cdr3_aa: CASSFLQGIEQFF
cdr3_nt: TGTGCCAGCAGCTTCCTCCAGGGAATTGAGCAGTTCTTC

d_call: TRBD1
v_call: TRBV19
j_call: TRBJ1-2
clone_size: -
cdr3_aa: CASSARQGGYGYTF
cdr3_nt: TGTGCCAGTAGTGCCCGACAGGGTGGCTATGGCTACACCTTC

d_call: -
v_call: TRBV6-6
j_call: TRBJ2-2
clone_size: -
cdr3_aa: CASSLIGTSGELFF
cdr3_nt: TGTGCCAGCAGTTTAATAGGGACGTCCGGGGAGCTGTTTTTT

d_call: -
v_call: TRBV10-3
j_call: TRBJ1-2
clone_size: -
cdr3_aa: CAAHKANYGYTF
cdr3_nt: TGTGCCGCCCACAAGGCAAACTATGGCTACACCTTC

d_call: -
v_call: TRBV6-1
j_call: TRBJ2-7
clone_size: -
cdr3_aa: CASSRDGGYEQYF
cdr3_nt: TGTGCCAGCAGTAGGGACGGAGGATACGAGCAGTACTTC

d_call: -
v_call: TRBV5-1
j_call: TRBJ2-5
clone_size: -
cdr3_aa: CASSPWGAGAQETQYF
cdr3_nt: TGCGCCAGCAGCCCCTGGGGGGCCGGGGCCCAAGAGACCCAGTACTTC

d_call: -
v_call: TRBV18
j_call: TRBJ2-3
clone_size: -
cdr3_aa: CASSPPIGSTDTQYF
cdr3_nt: TGTGCCAGCTCTCCACCTATTGGTAGCACAGATACGCAGTATTTT

d_call: -
v_call: TRBV29-1
j_call: TRBJ2-4
clone_size: -
cdr3_aa: CSVQTGPGENIQYF
cdr3_nt: TGCAGCGTACAGACAGGTCCGGGGGAAAACATTCAGTACTTC

d_call: -
v_call: TRBV19
j_call: TRBJ1-5
clone_size: -
cdr3_aa: CASSPVGQVDYIHQPQHF
cdr3_nt: TGTGCCAGTAGTCCCGTCGGGCAGGTCGATTATATTCATCAGCCCCAGCATTTT

d_call: TRBD1
v_call: TRBV7-9
j_call: TRBJ1-2
clone_size: -
cdr3_aa: CASSAEGASYGYTF
cdr3_nt: TGTGCCAGCAGCGCCGAGGGGGCTTCCTATGGCTACACCTTC

d_call: -
v_call: TRBV6-5
j_call: TRBJ1-2
clone_size: -
cdr3_aa: CASSYRTNYGYTF
cdr3_nt: TGTGCCAGCAGTTACAGGACCAACTATGGCTACACCTTC

d_call: -
v_call: TRBV28
j_call: TRBJ1-6
clone_size: -
cdr3_aa: CASSVSNSPLHF
cdr3_nt: TGTGCCAGCAGTGTTAGTAATTCACCCCTCCACTTT

d_call: -
v_call: TRBV19
j_call: TRBJ2-7
clone_size: -
cdr3_aa: CASSIGAGTRYEQYF
cdr3_nt: TGTGCCAGTAGTATAGGAGCCGGGACCCGCTACGAGCAGTACTTC

d_call: -
v_call: TRBV2
j_call: TRBJ1-6
clone_size: -
cdr3_aa: CASSPRGGQNSPLHF
cdr3_nt: TGTGCCAGCAGTCCACGGGGTGGTCAGAATTCACCCCTCCACTTT

d_call: -
v_call: TRBV21-1
j_call: TRBJ2-2
clone_size: once
cdr3_aa: CASSNRRVGGSQLFF
cdr3_nt: TGTGCCAGCAGCAATCGGCGCGTAGGGGGGAGCCAGCTGTTTTTT

d_call: -
v_call: TRBV9
j_call: TRBJ2-1
clone_size: -
cdr3_aa: CASSVQGMGNEQFF
cdr3_nt: TGTGCCAGCAGCGTACAGGGTATGGGGAATGAGCAGTTCTTC

d_call: -
v_call: TRBV2
j_call: TRBJ2-5
clone_size: -
cdr3_aa: CASSPWTEQETQYF
cdr3_nt: TGTGCCAGCAGTCCATGGACAGAGCAAGAGACCCAGTACTTC

d_call: TRBD1
v_call: TRBV19
j_call: TRBJ2-7
clone_size: -
cdr3_aa: CASGEGQGHLYEQYF
cdr3_nt: TGTGCCAGTGGCGAGGGACAGGGGCATCTCTACGAGCAGTACTTC

d_call: -
v_call: TRBV21-1
j_call: TRBJ1-1
clone_size: -
cdr3_aa: CASSKKHNLATAFF
cdr3_nt: TGTGCCAGCAGCAAAAAACATAATCTGGCGACGGCTTTCTTT

d_call: TRBD2
v_call: TRBV29-1
j_call: TRBJ2-5
clone_size: few
cdr3_aa: CSVDSGLAEETQYF
cdr3_nt: TGCAGCGTTGATTCCGGACTAGCGGAAGAGACCCAGTACTTC

d_call: -
v_call: TRBV27
j_call: TRBJ1-2
clone_size: -
cdr3_aa: CASSLSVEGGGYTF
cdr3_nt: TGTGCCAGCAGTTTATCGGTAGAGGGAGGTGGCTACACCTTC

d_call: TRBD1
v_call: TRBV7-2
j_call: TRBJ2-7
clone_size: -
cdr3_aa: CASTTEGARYEQYF
cdr3_nt: TGTGCCAGCACCACCGAGGGGGCTAGATACGAGCAGTACTTC

d_call: TRBD1
v_call: TRBV14
j_call: TRBJ1-2
clone_size: -
cdr3_aa: CASGIRQGDGYTF
cdr3_nt: TGTGCCAGCGGGATAAGACAGGGGGATGGCTACACCTTC

d_call: -
v_call: TRBV5-5
j_call: TRBJ1-1
clone_size: -
cdr3_aa: CASSLGMNTEAFF
cdr3_nt: TGTGCCAGCAGCTTGGGGATGAACACTGAAGCTTTCTTT

d_call: TRBD1
v_call: TRBV28
j_call: TRBJ1-1
clone_size: -
cdr3_aa: CASSSRTGMATFF
cdr3_nt: TGTGCCAGCAGTTCGCGGACAGGGATGGCAACTTTCTTT

d_call: -
v_call: TRBV9
j_call: TRBJ2-1
clone_size: -
cdr3_aa: CASSPGGGGAYNEQFF
cdr3_nt: TGTGCCAGCAGCCCAGGGGGCGGGGGGGCCTACAATGAGCAGTTCTTC

d_call: -
v_call: TRBV10-3
j_call: TRBJ2-7
clone_size: -
cdr3_aa: CAISESGGVTGSYEQYF
cdr3_nt: TGTGCCATCAGTGAGTCGGGGGGAGTTACAGGGTCCTACGAGCAGTACTTC

d_call: -
v_call: TRBV7-6
j_call: TRBJ2-7
clone_size: few
cdr3_aa: CASSSGMGGPLSEQYF
cdr3_nt: TGTGCCAGCAGCTCGGGGATGGGGGGCCCACTGAGCGAGCAGTACTTC

d_call: TRBD1
v_call: TRBV28
j_call: TRBJ1-2
clone_size: -
cdr3_aa: CASKTPSDRPTNYGYTF
cdr3_nt: TGTGCCAGCAAAACACCCTCGGACAGGCCAACTAACTATGGCTACACCTTC